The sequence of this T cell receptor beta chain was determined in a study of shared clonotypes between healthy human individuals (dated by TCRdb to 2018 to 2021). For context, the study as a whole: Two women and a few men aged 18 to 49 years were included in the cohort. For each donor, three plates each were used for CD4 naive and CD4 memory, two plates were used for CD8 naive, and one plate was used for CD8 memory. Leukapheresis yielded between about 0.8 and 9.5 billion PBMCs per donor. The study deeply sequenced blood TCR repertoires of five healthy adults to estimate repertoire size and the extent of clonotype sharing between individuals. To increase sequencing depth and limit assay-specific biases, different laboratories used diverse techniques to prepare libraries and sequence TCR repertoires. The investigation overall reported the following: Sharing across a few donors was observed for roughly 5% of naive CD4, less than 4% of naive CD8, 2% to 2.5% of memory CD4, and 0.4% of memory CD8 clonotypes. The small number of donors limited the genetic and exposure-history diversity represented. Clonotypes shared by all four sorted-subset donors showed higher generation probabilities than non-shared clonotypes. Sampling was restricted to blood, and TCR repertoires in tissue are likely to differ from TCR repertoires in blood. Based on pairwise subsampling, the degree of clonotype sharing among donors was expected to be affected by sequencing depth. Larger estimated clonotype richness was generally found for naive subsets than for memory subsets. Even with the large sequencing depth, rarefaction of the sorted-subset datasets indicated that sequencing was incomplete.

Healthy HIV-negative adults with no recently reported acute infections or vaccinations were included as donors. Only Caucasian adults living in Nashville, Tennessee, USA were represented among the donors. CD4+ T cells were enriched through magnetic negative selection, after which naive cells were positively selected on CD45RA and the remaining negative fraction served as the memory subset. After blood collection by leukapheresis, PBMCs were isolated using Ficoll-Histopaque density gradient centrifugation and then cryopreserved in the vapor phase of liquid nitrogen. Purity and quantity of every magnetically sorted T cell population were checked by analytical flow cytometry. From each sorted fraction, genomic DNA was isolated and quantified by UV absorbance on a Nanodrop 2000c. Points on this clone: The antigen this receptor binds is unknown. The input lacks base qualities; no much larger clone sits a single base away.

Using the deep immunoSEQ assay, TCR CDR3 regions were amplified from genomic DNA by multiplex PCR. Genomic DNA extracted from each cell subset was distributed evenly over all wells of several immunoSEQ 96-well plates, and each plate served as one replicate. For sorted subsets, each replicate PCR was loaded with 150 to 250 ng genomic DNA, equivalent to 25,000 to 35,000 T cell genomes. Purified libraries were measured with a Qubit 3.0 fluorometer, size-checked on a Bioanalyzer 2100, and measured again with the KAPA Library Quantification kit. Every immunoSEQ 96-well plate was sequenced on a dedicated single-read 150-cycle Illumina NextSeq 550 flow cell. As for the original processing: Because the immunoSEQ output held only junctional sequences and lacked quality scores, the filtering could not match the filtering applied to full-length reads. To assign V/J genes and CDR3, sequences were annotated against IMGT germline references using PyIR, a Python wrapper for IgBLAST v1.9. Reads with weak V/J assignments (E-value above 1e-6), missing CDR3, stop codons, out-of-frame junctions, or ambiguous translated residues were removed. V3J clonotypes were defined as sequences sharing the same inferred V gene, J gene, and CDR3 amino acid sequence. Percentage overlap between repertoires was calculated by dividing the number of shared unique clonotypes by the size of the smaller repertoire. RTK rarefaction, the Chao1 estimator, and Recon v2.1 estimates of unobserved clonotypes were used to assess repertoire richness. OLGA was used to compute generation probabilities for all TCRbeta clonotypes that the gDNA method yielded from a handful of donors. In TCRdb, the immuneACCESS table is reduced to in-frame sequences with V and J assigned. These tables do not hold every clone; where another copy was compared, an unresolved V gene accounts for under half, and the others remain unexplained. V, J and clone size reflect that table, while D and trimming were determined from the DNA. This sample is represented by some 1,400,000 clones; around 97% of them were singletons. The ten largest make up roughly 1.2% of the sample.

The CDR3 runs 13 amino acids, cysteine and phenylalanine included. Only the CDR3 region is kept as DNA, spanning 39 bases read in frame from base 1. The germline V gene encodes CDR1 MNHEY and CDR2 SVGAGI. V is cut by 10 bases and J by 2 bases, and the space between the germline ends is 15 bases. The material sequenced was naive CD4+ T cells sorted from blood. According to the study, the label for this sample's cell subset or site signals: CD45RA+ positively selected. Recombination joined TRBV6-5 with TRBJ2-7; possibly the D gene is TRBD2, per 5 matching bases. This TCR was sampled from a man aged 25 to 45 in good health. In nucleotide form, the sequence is TGTGCCACTACTAGAGGGCCTACCTACGAGCAGTACTTC. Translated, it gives CATTRGPTYEQYF.